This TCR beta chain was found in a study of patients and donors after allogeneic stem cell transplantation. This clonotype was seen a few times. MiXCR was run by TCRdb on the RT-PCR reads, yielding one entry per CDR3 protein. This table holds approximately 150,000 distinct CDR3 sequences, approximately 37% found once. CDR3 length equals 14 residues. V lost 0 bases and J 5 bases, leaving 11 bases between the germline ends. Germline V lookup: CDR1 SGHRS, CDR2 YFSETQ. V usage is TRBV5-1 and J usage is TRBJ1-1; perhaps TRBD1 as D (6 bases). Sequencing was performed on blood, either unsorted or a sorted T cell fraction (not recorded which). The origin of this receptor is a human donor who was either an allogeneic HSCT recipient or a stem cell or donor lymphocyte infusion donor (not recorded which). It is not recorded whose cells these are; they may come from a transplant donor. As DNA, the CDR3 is TGCGCCAGCAGCTTGGTGGGGCAGGGGACTGAAGCTTTCTTT. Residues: CASSLVGQGTEAFF.